The 32 T cell receptor beta chains below come from one sample, sequenced in a study of human T cells and chemical hapten exposure (dated by TCRdb to the early 2020s). The time point label for this specimen denotes: healthy volunteer bleed at 2 weeks. Unfractionated whole blood was collected in Tempus Blood RNA tubes, and total RNA was extracted from that blood. Library preparation used RACE. The sample was run on a NextSeq 500. TCRdb reanalyzed the raw reads on its own, using fastp at Q25 for trimming and MiXCR for clone calling, and kept in-frame beta chains. Each CDR3 protein appears once, grouped with its most common genes and DNA. This sample is represented by roughly 100,000 distinct CDR3 sequences; about 8.8% of them were singletons. Of the sample, 2.9% is held by the ten largest clones. Material for sequencing was whole blood. The receptor set was obtained from a female donor in good health. Some clones in this sample may be carry-over from other donors' samples.

This clonotype was observed many times. The chain links TRBV6-2 or TRBV6-3 to TRBJ2-5; 9 bases fit TRBD1. Germline values: CDR1 MNHEY, CDR2 SVGEGT. The CDR3 sequence is 15 residues long. J lost 9 bases, V lost 5 bases, and 13 bases had no gene match. The CDR3 loop is CASSTGTGPLGAQYF. The CDR3 DNA sequence: TGTGCCAGCAGTACCGGGACAGGGCCCCTTGGGGCCCAGTACTTC.

The CDR3: CASSLERPTF. DNA of the CDR3: TGTGCCAGCAGTTTAGAGCGTCCCACCTTC. This chain uses TRBV12-3 or TRBV12-4 with TRBJ1-2; D gene unclear. The CDR3 has 10 amino acids. Trimming pared 1 base from V and 13 bases from J, leaving 7 bases between.

This clonotype was counted a few times. The rearrangement links TRBV28 to TRBJ2-7; D remains unclear. This CDR3 spans 12 amino acids. Trimming removed 5 bases at V and 3 bases at J, with 8 bases between. The germline V gene encodes CDR1 MDHEN and CDR2 SYDVKM. The DNA for the CDR3 is TGTGCCAGCAGTCGCCTCAGCTACGAGCAGTACTTC. Amino acids: CASSRLSYEQYF.

V gene TRBV5-1 combines with J gene TRBJ2-2, with 8 bases that match TRBD2. The CDR3 is made up of 15 amino acids. Germline V gene data show CDR1 as SGHRS and CDR2 as YFSETQ. The trim removed 0 bases at V and 8 bases at J, leaving 6 bases unmatched. For the CDR3, the DNA is TGCGCCAGCAGCTTGGCAAGCGGGAGTGTGGGGGAGCTGTTTTTT. Residues: CASSLASGSVGELFF.

V and J are TRBV6-4 and TRBJ1-1, with D unclear. Per germline, CDR1 MRHNA and CDR2 SNTAGT. The CDR3 contains 18 residues. V dropped 0 bases and J dropped 1 base, with 18 bases sitting between them. The DNA of the CDR3 is TGTGCCAGCAGTGACTCTGTAATATATGGGAAGCGGAACACTGAAGCTTTCTTT. Protein: CASSDSVIYGKRNTEAFF.

The J gene is TRBJ2-5, the V gene TRBV2; TRBD1 might be the D (6 bases). In germline, CDR1 is SNHLY, CDR2 FYNNEI. CDR3 length: 12 residues. Trimming left V 6 bases short and J 2 bases short, with 7 bases between. The CDR3 DNA reads TGTGCCAGCAGGGACAGACAAGAGACCCAGTACTTC. Translated, it gives CASRDRQETQYF. Drawing the rest from reference TRBV2 and TRBJ2-5, the complete variable domain is EPEVTQTPSHQVTQMGQEVILRCVPISNHLYFYWYRQILGQKVEFLVSFYNNEISEKSEIFDDQFSVERPDGSNFTLKIRSTKLEDSAMYFCASRDRQETQYFGPGTRLLVL.

This clonotype was seen many times. The chain carries TRBV9 and TRBJ1-1; D perhaps matches TRBD1 (6 bases). V lost 4 bases and J lost 8, with 15 bases in between. From germline, CDR1 is SGDLS and CDR2 YYNGEE. The CDR3 spans 13 residues. The CDR3 coding sequence is TGTGCCAGCAGCCCTCGGACAGTGGGAGAAGCTTTCTTT. Protein: CASSPRTVGEAFF.

This clonotype has a count of ten or more. V is TRBV5-1 and J is TRBJ2-6; D is possibly TRBD2 (5 bases). Per germline, CDR1 SGHRS and CDR2 YFSETQ. V lost 6 bases and J 0 bases, leaving 13 bases between the germline ends. The CDR3 extends over 16 amino acids. The CDR3 loop is CASTKEAISGANVLTF. The DNA of the CDR3 is TGCGCCAGCACCAAGGAGGCGATCTCTGGGGCCAACGTCCTGACTTTC.

The J gene is TRBJ2-1, the V gene TRBV6-1; TRBD2 matches at 7 bases. There are 14 residues in the CDR3. V was pared by 6 bases and J by 15 bases, with 17 bases of the junction left unmatched. Germline V gene data show CDR1 as MNHNS and CDR2 as SASEGT. The CDR3 region is CASRELLRTSLPFF. The CDR3 region has the DNA TGTGCCAGCAGAGAACTCCTGAGGACTAGTTTGCCGTTCTTC.

The V gene is TRBV28, the J gene TRBJ2-1; 7 nucleotides align to TRBD2. Germline CDR1 is MDHEN and CDR2 is SYDVKM. This CDR3 contains 16 residues. Losses at the gene ends were 5 bases for V and 0 bases for J; bases not matched to a gene: 7. CDR3 DNA: TGTGCCAGCAGTCCGGCGGGAGTTCGCTCCTACAATGAGCAGTTCTTC. Residues: CASSPAGVRSYNEQFF.

This clonotype was seen ten or more times. The V and J genes are TRBV12-3 or TRBV12-4 and TRBJ2-1; D is unclear. The CDR3 is 12 amino acids. V was clipped by 2 bases and J by 1 base, with 0 bases between them. The chain's CDR3 is CASSLSYNEQFF. The DNA for the CDR3 is TGTGCCAGCAGTTTATCCTACAATGAGCAGTTCTTC.

This clonotype was counted ten times or more. This chain connects TRBV29-1 to TRBJ2-2; no reliable D call. With 4 bases removed from V and 0 bases from J, the gap between germline ends came to 6 bases. The V gene's germline CDR1 is SQVTM and CDR2 ANQGSEA. This CDR3 is built from 13 residues. The CDR3 nucleotides read TGCAGCGTTGCGAGCGCGAACACCGGGGAGCTGTTTTTT. Its translation: CSVASANTGELFF.

This clonotype turned up a few times. V usage is TRBV20-1 and J usage is TRBJ2-5; D uncertain. The germline CDR1 and CDR2 sequences are DFQATT and SNEGSKA (reference sequence). Trimming removed 5 bases at V and 3 bases at J, with 4 bases between. CDR3 size: 10 residues. In nucleotides, the CDR3 is TGCAGTGCTGGGGAAGAGACCCAGTACTTC. Its translation is CSAGEETQYF.

The table lists this clonotype with a few counts. The chain is built from TRBV14 and TRBJ2-3, with a possible D match to TRBD1 (6 bases). V was shortened by 4 bases and J by 0 bases, with 11 bases between the two germline ends. This CDR3 has 15 residues. Germline assignment: CDR1 SGHDN and CDR2 FVKESK. The CDR3 spells CASSPRTESTDTQYF. The CDR3 nucleotides read TGTGCCAGCAGCCCGAGGACAGAAAGCACAGATACGCAGTATTTT.

The table lists this clonotype with many counts. V and J are TRBV5-1 and TRBJ2-3; D not resolved. Per the germline V gene, CDR1 is SGHRS and CDR2 is YFSETQ. Trimming pared 0 bases from V and 5 bases from J, leaving 10 bases between. CDR3 length equals 14 residues. In nucleotides, the CDR3 is TGCGCCAGCAGCTTGGCTTCCCGCAAAGATACGCAGTATTTT. This encodes CASSLASRKDTQYF. Complete variable domain (other parts from reference TRBV5-1 and TRBJ2-3): KAGVTQTPRYLIKTRGQQVTLSCSPISGHRSVSWYQQTPGQGLQFLFEYFSETQRNKGNFPGRFSGRQFSNSRSEMNVSTLELGDSALYLCASSLASRKDTQYFGPGTRLTVL.

By its share, this clonotype is medium-sized. The chain has TRBV6-6 and TRBJ2-6, with 9 nucleotides matching TRBD1. This CDR3 comprises 15 residues. CDR1 is MNHNY and CDR2 is SVGAGI in the germline V gene (reference sequence). After removal of 5 bases from V and 3 bases from J, the junction contained 2 bases not matched to a gene. CDR3 protein: CASSKTGGGANVLTF. The CDR3 DNA is TGTGCCAGCAGTAAGACAGGGGGTGGGGCCAACGTCCTGACTTTC.

This clonotype has at least ten counts. CDR3 sequence: CASSEAGGGTEAFF. Here the CDR3 DNA reads TGTGCCAGCAGTGAAGCGGGTGGGGGAACTGAAGCTTTCTTT. V gene TRBV6-1 combines with J gene TRBJ1-1; a possible D gene is TRBD1 (5 bases). The CDR3 has 14 amino acids. Trimming cost V 0 bases and J 5 bases, with 10 bases left between them. Germline loops: CDR1 MNHNS, CDR2 SASEGT.

This chain joins TRBV12-3 or TRBV12-4 and TRBJ2-6; no clear D. V was pared by 4 bases and J by 4 bases, with 14 bases between. The CDR3 totals 16 residues. CDR3 in DNA: TGTGCCAGCAGTTCCGTTCGGTTGGGAGGGGCCAACGTCCTGACTTTC. It yields the protein CASSSVRLGGANVLTF.

The rearrangement links TRBV19 to TRBJ2-7, with D possibly being TRBD2 (5 bases). This CDR3 comprises 15 residues. With 2 bases removed from V and 2 bases from J, the gap between germline ends came to 13 bases. CDR1 and CDR2 (germline): LNHDA, SQIVND (reference sequence). The DNA for the CDR3 is TGTGCCAGTAGTATAAACGCGGGTGAAGCCTACGAGCAGTACTTC. Its protein product is CASSINAGEAYEQYF.

CDR3 bases: TGTGCCAGCAGCGCCGGGGAAGGCGGGGACGAGCAGTACTTC. Translating it yields CASSAGEGGDEQYF. The chain uses TRBV6-1 and TRBJ2-7, with D possibly TRBD2 on 6 matching bases. The CDR3 contains 14 residues. Germline CDR1 MNHNS, CDR2 SASEGT. V lost 6 bases, J lost 5 bases, and 17 bases lay in between.

This clonotype has only a few counts. The V gene is TRBV19, the J gene TRBJ1-5, with 7 bases matching TRBD1. Germline-derived CDR1 and CDR2 are LNHDA and SQIVND (reference sequence). The CDR3 spans 13 residues. Unmatched junction bases numbered 8, after V lost 5 bases and J lost 10 bases. CDR3: CASSPTGSGPQHF. In DNA form, the CDR3 reads TGTGCCAGTAGTCCGACAGGGTCAGGCCCCCAGCATTTT. The whole variable domain, remainder taken from reference TRBV19 and TRBJ1-5, is DGGITQSPKYLFRKEGQNVTLSCEQNLNHDAMYWYRQDPGQGLRLIYYSQIVNDFQKGDIAEGYSVSREKKESFPLTVTSAQKNPTAFYLCASSPTGSGPQHFGDGTRLSIL.

This clonotype was observed at least ten times. The rearrangement links TRBV7-6 to TRBJ1-1; D is uncertain. Germline values: CDR1 SGHVS, CDR2 FNYEAQ. This CDR3 has 14 amino acids. V shed 1 base and J shed 3 bases, with 9 bases lying between them. CDR3 nucleotides: TGTGCCAGCAGCTTAGGAGATACATACACTGAAGCTTTCTTT. It codes for CASSLGDTYTEAFF.

The chain combines TRBV29-1 with TRBJ1-1, with D uncertain. V lost 4 bases and J lost 3, with 18 bases in between. This CDR3 spans 15 amino acids. In germline, CDR1 is SQVTM, CDR2 ANQGSEA. The CDR3 spells CSVVGFRVGDTEAFF. The DNA of the CDR3 is TGCAGCGTTGTAGGATTTAGGGTTGGGGACACTGAAGCTTTCTTT.

This clonotype was observed at least ten times. The chain joins TRBV6-1 to TRBJ2-5; D remains unclear. CDR3 size: 13 residues. CDR1 is MNHNS, CDR2 SASEGT, per germline. V lost 2 bases, J lost 0 bases, and 4 bases lay in between. CDR3 sequence reads: CASSETHQETQYF. The CDR3 DNA follows: TGTGCCAGCAGTGAAACACACCAAGAGACCCAGTACTTC.

In this sample, this clonotype turned up a few times. This sequence joins TRBV5-4 and TRBJ2-5; the match to TRBD1 covers 8 bases. V dropped 0 bases and J dropped 2; count of bases not matched to a gene: 6. The CDR3 covers 16 residues. The germline gives CDR1 SGHNT, CDR2 YYREEE (reference sequence). CDR3 region: CASSLEGQGLQETQYF. CDR3 in DNA: TGTGCCAGCAGCTTGGAAGGACAGGGCCTACAAGAGACCCAGTACTTC.

This clonotype was seen many times. The chain joins TRBV5-1 to TRBJ1-1; no clear D. The ends were cut back, 2 bases at V and 7 bases at J, with 6 bases in the middle. The CDR3 has 11 amino acids. Germline CDR1 reads SGHRS; CDR2 reads YFSETQ. The CDR3 region has the DNA TGCGCCAGCAGCTTCGGGAATGAAGCTTTCTTT. It specifies CASSFGNEAFF.

This clonotype was seen at least ten times. The rearrangement links TRBV5-5 to TRBJ2-1, with a possible D match to TRBD1 (6 bases). This CDR3 has 15 amino acids. V was cut by 2 bases and J by 6 bases, with 15 bases left in between. In germline, CDR1 is SGHKS, CDR2 YYEKEE (reference sequence). CDR3 in DNA: TGTGCCAGCAGCTTTTGGGACACCTTTGGCAATGAGCAGTTCTTC. As protein: CASSFWDTFGNEQFF.

This clonotype has more than one count but fewer than ten. V is TRBV7-2 and J is TRBJ2-6; TRBD2 agrees at 10 bases. There are 20 residues in the CDR3. Trimming cost V 5 bases and J 4 bases; bases outside gene matches: 17. The germline V gene encodes CDR1 SGHTA and CDR2 FQGNSA. The CDR3 sequence is CASSLAQSSGRAIGANVLTF. CDR3 nucleotides: TGTGCCAGCAGCCTCGCCCAGAGCAGCGGGAGGGCCATAGGGGCCAACGTCCTGACTTTC.

This clonotype was detected ten times or more. V is TRBV7-9 and J is TRBJ1-5, with D possibly matching TRBD1 (6 bases). The length of the CDR3 is 15 residues. The V gene lost 5 bases and the J gene lost 6 bases, with 17 bases spanning the gap. Per the germline V gene, CDR1 is SEHNR and CDR2 is FQNEAQ (reference sequence). CDR3 sequence reads: CASSPLSQGPQPQHF. CDR3 nucleotide sequence: TGTGCCAGCAGCCCTTTGAGTCAGGGGCCTCAGCCCCAGCATTTT.

The rearrangement joins TRBV7-9 to TRBJ1-1, with D tentatively TRBD1 (6 bases). This CDR3 spans 12 amino acids. Per the germline V gene, CDR1 is SEHNR and CDR2 is FQNEAQ (reference sequence). V shed 8 bases and J shed 5 bases, with 12 bases lying between them. The CDR3 is CASLGGGTEAFF. CDR3 DNA sequence: TGTGCCAGCCTAGGGGGGGGAACTGAAGCTTTCTTT.

The chain links TRBV6-2 or TRBV6-3 to TRBJ2-3; 10 bases agree with TRBD2. This CDR3 region has 16 residues. Trimming cost V 5 bases and J 2 bases; bases outside gene matches: 7. CDR1 and CDR2 from the germline V gene are MNHEY and SVGEGT. The CDR3 DNA reads TGTGCCAGCAGTCCGTCACTAGCGGGGATCACAGATACGCAGTATTTT. It is translated as CASSPSLAGITDTQYF.

Only a few counts were recorded for this clonotype. The chain uses TRBV20-1 and TRBJ1-5; D gene ambiguous. Trimming removed 4 bases at V and 0 bases at J, with 7 bases between. Germline CDR1 DFQATT, CDR2 SNEGSKA (reference sequence). CDR3 length equals 13 residues. The CDR3 DNA follows: TGCAGTGCTAACTCTCGTAGCAATCAGCCCCAGCATTTT. It is translated as CSANSRSNQPQHF.